This TCR beta chain was recorded in a study of T cells in Graves' hyperthyroidism and ophthalmopathy. There are 14 residues in the CDR3. Germline V gene data show CDR1 as MDHEN and CDR2 as SYDVKM. Trimming took 6 bases from V and 7 from J; bases not matched to a gene: 10. RNA transcripts were the template for amplifying TCR beta CDR3 regions. During a first-round RT-PCR of the TCR CDR3, the HTBI primer set was used. TCRdb redid the calling of the multiplex PCR reads with MiXCR, one entry per CDR3 protein. The profile covers about 210,000 distinct CDR3 sequences, with roughly a sixth appearing a single time and roughly 50% taken by the ten largest.

The chain recombines TRBV28 with TRBJ2-5, with 8 bases lining up with TRBD1. The origin of this receptor is a man over 45 with Graves' hyperthyroidism. The sample was blood. The CDR3 loop is CASREDREDGTQYF. The CDR3 coding sequence is TGTGCCAGCAGAGAGGACAGGGAAGATGGGACCCAGTACTTC.